These 5 T cell receptor beta chains share one sample of origin, sequenced in a study of PD-1 blockade in classical Hodgkin lymphoma. Method: immunoSEQ multiplex PCR; TCRdb's copy keeps in-frame clones and lacks some. Among 19,000 or so clones listed, more than 70% were seen once. All patients experienced relapse after autologous stem cell transplantation, and brentuximab vedotin exposure was variable. Sample: peripheral blood mononuclear cells (PBMCs), taken at baseline. The receptor set was obtained from a human donor with classical Hodgkin lymphoma.

The genes are TRBV29-1 and TRBJ2-7; 7 nucleotides agree with TRBD1. Germline CDR1 reads SQVTM; CDR2 reads ANQGSEA. The CDR3 covers 12 residues. V was pared by 4 bases and J by 2 bases, with 2 bases of the junction left unmatched. The CDR3 protein is CSVGDRAYEQYF. The CDR3 nucleotides are TGCAGCGTTGGTGACAGGGCCTACGAGCAGTACTTC.

The chain employs TRBV2 and TRBJ2-7, with 10 bases lining up with TRBD1. V shed 6 bases and J 5 bases; nucleotides not matched to a gene: 7. The CDR3 is 14 amino acids. Germline values: CDR1 SNHLY, CDR2 FYNNEI. CDR3 protein: CASRSGTGDHEQYF. The CDR3 nucleotides are TGTGCCAGCAGGTCCGGGACAGGGGACCACGAGCAGTACTTC.

This clone was picked up a small number of times. This chain uses TRBV15 with TRBJ1-1; 7 positions match TRBD1. The germline gives CDR1 LNHNV, CDR2 YYDKDF (reference sequence). The CDR3 length is 17 residues. V was clipped by 0 bases and J by 1 base; unmatched bases: 8. In DNA form, the CDR3 reads TGTGCCACCAGCAGAGATCATTTACGGACAGGGAACACTGAAGCTTTCTTT. Its translation is CATSRDHLRTGNTEAFF.

This clone appeared a single time. The chain couples TRBV10-2 to TRBJ1-1; perhaps TRBD1 as D (6 bases). CDR3 length equals 16 residues. V lost 7 bases and J lost 2, with 20 bases in between. CDR1 is WSHSY and CDR2 is SAAADI in the germline V gene. In nucleotides, the CDR3 is TGCGCCAGCATGGATTGGACAGTTGACTTAAACACTGAAGCTTTCTTT. Its translation is CASMDWTVDLNTEAFF.

The chain's CDR3 is CASSAYQDTGNEKLFF. CDR3 sequence (DNA): TGTGCCAGCAGTGCCTACCAGGACACCGGCAATGAAAAACTGTTTTTT. This chain uses TRBV6-1 with TRBJ1-4, with a weak D call TRBD1 (5 bases). Germline-derived CDR1 and CDR2 are MNHNS and SASEGT. V was pared by 4 bases and J by 5 bases, with 17 bases between. The CDR3 runs 16 residues.